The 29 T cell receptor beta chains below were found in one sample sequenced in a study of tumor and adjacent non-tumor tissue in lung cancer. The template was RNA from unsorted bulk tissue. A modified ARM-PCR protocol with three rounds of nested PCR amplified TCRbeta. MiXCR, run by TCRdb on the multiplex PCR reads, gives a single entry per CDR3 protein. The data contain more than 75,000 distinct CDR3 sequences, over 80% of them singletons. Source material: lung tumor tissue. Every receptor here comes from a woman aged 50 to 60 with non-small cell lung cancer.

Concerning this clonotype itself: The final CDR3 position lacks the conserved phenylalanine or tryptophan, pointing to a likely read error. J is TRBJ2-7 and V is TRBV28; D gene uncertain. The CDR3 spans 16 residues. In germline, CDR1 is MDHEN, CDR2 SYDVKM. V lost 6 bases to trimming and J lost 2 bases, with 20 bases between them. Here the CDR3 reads CASRSRTTGFPYEQYL. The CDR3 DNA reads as TGTGCCAGCAGATCAAGGACCACCGGATTTCCCTACGAGCAGTACTTA.

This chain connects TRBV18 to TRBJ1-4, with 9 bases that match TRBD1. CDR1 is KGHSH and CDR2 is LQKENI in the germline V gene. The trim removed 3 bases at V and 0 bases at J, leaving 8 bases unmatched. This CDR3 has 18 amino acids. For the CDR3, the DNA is TGTGCCAGCTCACCCATGCGACAGGGGGTTGCAACTAATGAAAAACTGTTTTTT. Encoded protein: CASSPMRQGVATNEKLFF.

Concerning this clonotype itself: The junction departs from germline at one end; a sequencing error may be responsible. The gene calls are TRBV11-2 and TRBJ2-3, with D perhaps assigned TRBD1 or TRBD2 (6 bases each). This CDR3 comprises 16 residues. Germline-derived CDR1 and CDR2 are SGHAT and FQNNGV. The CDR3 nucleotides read TGTGACAGCAGCTCAACTCTAGGAGGGGGAACAGATACGCAGTATTTT. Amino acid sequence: CDSSSTLGGGTDTQYF.

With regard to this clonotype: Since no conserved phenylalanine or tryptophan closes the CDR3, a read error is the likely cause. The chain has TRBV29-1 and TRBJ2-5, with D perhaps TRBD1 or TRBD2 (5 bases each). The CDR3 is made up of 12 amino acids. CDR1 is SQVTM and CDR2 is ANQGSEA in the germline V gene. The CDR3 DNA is TGCAGCATTGATTCAGGGACGAAGACCCAGTACTTA. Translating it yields CSIDSGTKTQYL.

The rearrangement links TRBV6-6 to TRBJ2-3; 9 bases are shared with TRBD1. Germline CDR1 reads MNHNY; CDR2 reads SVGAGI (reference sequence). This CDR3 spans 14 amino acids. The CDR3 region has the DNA TGTGTCAACAGTCTAAGACAGGGGGGAGATACGCAGTATTTT. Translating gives CVNSLRQGGDTQYF.

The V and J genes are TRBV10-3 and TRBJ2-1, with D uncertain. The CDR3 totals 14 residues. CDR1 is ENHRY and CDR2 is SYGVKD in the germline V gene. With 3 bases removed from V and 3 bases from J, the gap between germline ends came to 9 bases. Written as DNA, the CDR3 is TGTGCCATCAGTGATGTGACGGACTACAATGAGCAGTTCTTC. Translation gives CAISDVTDYNEQFF.

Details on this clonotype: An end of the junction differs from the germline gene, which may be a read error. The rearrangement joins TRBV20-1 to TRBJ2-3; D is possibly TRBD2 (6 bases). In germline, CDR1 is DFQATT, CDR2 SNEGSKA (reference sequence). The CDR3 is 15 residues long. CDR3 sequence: CSTRDYSGFTDTQYF. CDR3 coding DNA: TGCAGTACTAGAGATTACAGCGGGTTCACAGATACGCAGTATTTT.

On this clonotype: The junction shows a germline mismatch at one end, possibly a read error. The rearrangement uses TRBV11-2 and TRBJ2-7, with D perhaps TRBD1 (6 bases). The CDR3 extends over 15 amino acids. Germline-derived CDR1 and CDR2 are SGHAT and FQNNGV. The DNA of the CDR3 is TGTACCAGCAGTTTAGCAGGGGTCACCGCCTACGAGCAATACTTC. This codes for CTSSLAGVTAYEQYF.

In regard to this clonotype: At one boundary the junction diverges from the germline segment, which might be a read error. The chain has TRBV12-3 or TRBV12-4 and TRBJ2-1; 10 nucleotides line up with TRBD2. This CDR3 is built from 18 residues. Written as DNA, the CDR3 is TGTGCCAGCACCCCCGGGGGGGTTGAGCGGGGGGGCTGGAATGAGCAGCTCTTC. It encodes CASTPGGVERGGWNEQLF.

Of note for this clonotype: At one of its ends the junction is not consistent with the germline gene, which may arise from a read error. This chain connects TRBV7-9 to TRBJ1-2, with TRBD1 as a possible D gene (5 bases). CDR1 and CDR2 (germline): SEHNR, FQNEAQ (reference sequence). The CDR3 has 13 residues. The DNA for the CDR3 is TGTGCCAACAGCTTAGCCGCAGGGAGGGGCTACACCTTC. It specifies CANSLAAGRGYTF. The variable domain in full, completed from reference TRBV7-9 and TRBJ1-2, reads DTGVSQNPRHKITKRGQNVTFRCDPISEHNRLYWYRQTLGQGPEFLTYFQNEAQLEKSRLLSDRFSAERPKGSFSTLEIQRTEQGDSAMYLCANSLAAGRGYTFGSGTRLTVV.

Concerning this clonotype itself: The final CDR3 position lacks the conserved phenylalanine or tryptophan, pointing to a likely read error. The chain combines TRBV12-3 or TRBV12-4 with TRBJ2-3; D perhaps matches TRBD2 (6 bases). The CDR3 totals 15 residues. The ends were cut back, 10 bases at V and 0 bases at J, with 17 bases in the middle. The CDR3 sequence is CAISSVAESTDTQYL. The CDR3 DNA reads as TGTGCCATCAGCTCAGTAGCGGAGAGCACAGATACGCAGTATCTT.

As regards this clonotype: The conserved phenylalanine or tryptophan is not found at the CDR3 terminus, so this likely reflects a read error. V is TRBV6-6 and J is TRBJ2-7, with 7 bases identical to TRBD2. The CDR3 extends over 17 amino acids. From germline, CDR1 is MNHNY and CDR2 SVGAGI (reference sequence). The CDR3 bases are TGTGCTAGTAGTTACTCGCCCCCATGCGGGAGTACCTACGAGCAGTACTTG. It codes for CASSYSPPCGSTYEQYL.

In nucleotides, the CDR3 is TGCAGTGCTCCCAGTGGGCGGTCGAGCTACTATAATGAGCAGTTCTTC. Its translation is CSAPSGRSSYYNEQFF. V gene TRBV20-1 combines with J gene TRBJ2-1; no reliable D call. V was trimmed by 5 bases and J by 7 bases, leaving 24 bases between them. This CDR3 comprises 16 residues. Looked up from germline, CDR1 is DFQATT and CDR2 is SNEGSKA (reference sequence).

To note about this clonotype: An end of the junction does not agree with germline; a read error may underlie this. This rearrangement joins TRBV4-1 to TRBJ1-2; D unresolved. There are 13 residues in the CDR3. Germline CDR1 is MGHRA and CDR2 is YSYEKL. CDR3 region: CASREAISSGYTF. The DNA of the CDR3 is TGTGCCAGCAGAGAGGCTATTTCGAGCGGCTACACCTTC.

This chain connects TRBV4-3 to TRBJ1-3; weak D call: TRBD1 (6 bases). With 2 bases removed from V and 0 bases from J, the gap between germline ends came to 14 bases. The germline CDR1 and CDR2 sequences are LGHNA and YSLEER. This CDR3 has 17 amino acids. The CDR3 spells CASSQTGIDYSGNTIYF. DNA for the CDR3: TGCGCCAGCAGCCAAACAGGGATTGACTACTCTGGAAACACCATATATTTT.

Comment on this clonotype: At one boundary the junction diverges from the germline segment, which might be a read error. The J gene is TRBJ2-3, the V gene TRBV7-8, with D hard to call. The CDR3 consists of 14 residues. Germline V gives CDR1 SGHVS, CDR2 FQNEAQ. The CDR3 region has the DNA TGTGACAGCAGCCCCCGACGTAGTCGTGATATGCAGTATTTT. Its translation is CDSSPRRSRDMQYF.

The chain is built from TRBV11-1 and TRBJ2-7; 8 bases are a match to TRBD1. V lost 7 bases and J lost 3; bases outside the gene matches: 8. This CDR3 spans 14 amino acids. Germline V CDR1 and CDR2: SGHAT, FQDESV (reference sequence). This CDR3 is CASTHWDRFYEQYF. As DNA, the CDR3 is TGTGCCAGCACCCACTGGGACAGGTTCTACGAGCAGTACTTC.

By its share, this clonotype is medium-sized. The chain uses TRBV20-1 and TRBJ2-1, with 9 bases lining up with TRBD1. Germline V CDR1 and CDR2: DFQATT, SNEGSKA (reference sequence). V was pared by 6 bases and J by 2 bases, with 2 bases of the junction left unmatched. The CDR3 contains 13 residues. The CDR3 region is CSARDRAYNEQFF. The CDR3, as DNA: TGCAGTGCCCGGGACAGGGCCTACAATGAGCAGTTCTTC.

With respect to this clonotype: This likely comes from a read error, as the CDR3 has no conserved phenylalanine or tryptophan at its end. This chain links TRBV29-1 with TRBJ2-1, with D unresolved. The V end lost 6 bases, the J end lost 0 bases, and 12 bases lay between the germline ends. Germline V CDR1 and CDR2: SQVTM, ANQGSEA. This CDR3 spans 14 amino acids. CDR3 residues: CSVGQWSSYNEQFL. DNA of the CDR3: TGCAGCGTGGGTCAGTGGAGCTCCTACAATGAGCAGTTCTTG.

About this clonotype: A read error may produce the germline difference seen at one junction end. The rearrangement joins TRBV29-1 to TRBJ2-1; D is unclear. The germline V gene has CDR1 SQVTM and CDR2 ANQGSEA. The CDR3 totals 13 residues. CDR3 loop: CSVEDTAYNKQFF. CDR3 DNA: TGCAGTGTTGAAGATACCGCGTACAATAAGCAGTTCTTC.

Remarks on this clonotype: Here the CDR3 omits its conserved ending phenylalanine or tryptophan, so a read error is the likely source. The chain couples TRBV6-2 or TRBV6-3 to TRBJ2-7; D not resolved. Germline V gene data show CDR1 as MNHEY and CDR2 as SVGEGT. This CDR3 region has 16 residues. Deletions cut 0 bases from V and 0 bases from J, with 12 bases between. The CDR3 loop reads CASSYSAVTSSYEQYL. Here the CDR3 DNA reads TGTGCCAGCAGTTACTCTGCAGTGACGAGCTCCTACGAGCAGTACCTC.

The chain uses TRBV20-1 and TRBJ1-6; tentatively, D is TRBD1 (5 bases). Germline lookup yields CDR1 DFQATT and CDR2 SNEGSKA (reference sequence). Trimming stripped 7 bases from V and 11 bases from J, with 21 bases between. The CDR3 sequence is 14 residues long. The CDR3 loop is CSGLPGREFPPLHF. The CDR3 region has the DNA TGCAGTGGTCTGCCGGGGCGCGAGTTTCCACCCCTCCACTTT.

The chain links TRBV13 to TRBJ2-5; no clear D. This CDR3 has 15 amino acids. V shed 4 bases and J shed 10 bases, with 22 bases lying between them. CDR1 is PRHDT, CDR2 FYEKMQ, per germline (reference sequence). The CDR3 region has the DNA TGTGCCAGCAGCTCCCCGGACCGTGGGTGGAAGATCCAGTACTTC. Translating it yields CASSSPDRGWKIQYF.

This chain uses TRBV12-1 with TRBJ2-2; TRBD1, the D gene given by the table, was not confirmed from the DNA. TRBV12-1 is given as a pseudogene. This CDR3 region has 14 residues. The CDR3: CARTDRYPTGELYF. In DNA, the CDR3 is TGTGCCAGAACTGACAGATATCCGACCGGGGAGCTGTATTTT.

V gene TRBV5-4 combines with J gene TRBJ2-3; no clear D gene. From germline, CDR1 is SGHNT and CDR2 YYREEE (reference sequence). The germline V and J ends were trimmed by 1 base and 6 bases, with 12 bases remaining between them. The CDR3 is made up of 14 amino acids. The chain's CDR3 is CASSLSRQPDTQYF. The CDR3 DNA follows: TGTGCCAGCAGCTTGTCCCGCCAACCGGATACGCAGTATTTT.

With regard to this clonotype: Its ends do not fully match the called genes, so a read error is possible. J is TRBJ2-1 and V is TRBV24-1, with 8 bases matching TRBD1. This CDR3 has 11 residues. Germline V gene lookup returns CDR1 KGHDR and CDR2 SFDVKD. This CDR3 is CATSGTGCWIF. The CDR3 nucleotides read TGTGCCACCAGTGGGACAGGGTGTTGGATCTTC.

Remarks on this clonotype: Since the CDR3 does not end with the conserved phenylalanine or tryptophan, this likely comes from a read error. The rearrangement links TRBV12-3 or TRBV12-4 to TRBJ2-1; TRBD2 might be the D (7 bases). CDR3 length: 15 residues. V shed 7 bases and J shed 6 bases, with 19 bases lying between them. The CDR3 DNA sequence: TGTGCCAGCAAACCGGGACAAGCGGGAACCAATGAGCAGTTCTTA. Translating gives CASKPGQAGTNEQFL.

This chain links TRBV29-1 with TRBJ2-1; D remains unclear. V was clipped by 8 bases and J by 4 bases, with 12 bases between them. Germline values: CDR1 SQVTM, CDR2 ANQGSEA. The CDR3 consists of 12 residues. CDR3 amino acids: CSILGSYNEQFF. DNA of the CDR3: TGCAGCATTCTAGGTTCATACAATGAGCAGTTCTTC.

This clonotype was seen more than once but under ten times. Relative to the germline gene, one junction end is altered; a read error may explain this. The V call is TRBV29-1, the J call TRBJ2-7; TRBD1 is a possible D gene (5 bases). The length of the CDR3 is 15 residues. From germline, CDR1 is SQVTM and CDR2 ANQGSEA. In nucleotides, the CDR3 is TGCGGCGTTGCTTTAGGTTGGGGCGACAGTTACGAGCAGTACTTC. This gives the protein CGVALGWGDSYEQYF.